This TCR beta chain was sequenced in a study of T cells in Graves' hyperthyroidism and ophthalmopathy. Amplification of TCR beta CDR3 regions used RNA as the template. A set of HTBI primers served as the primers for a first-round RT-PCR of the TCR CDR3. From the multiplex PCR reads, TCRdb called clonotypes with MiXCR, one entry per CDR3 protein. Here the sample spans approximately 720,000 distinct CDR3 sequences, roughly a sixth being singletons. Hyperthyroidism, newly diagnosed and lasting under 2 months, affected patients aged 18 to 65. The study excluded patients with uncontrolled infection, other autoimmune disease, pregnancy or lactation. Predating any ophthalmopathy symptoms, the blood sample was taken at first hyperthyroidism diagnosis. Cells are PBMCs isolated from around 9.4 ml of fresh blood. V shed 7 bases and J 7 bases; nucleotides not matched to a gene: 15. The CDR3 totals 17 residues.

This clonotype occurred a few times. Sample: blood. This chain links TRBV12-3 or TRBV12-4 with TRBJ1-6; 8 positions match TRBD1. The clonotype was recovered from a woman aged 45-65 years with Graves' hyperthyroidism that later progressed to Graves' ophthalmopathy. The CDR3 is CASTFQGGQAPNSPLHF. Written as DNA, the CDR3 is TGTGCCAGCACCTTCCAGGGGGGACAGGCACCGAATTCACCCCTCCACTTT.